One T cell receptor beta chain is described in this entry. This receptor's antigen is unknown. Qualities for individual bases were not recorded, and no much larger clone is one base off. Sequences SGHRS (CDR1) and YFSETQ (CDR2) are obtained from the germline V gene. The junction shows trimming of 2 bases on V and 3 bases on J, and the gene matches do not reach 6 bases of it. The CDR3 holds 15 amino acids from the cysteine to the phenylalanine. Solely the CDR3 DNA is kept, with 45 bases framed from the first base. This sample is part of a study of patients and donors after allogeneic stem cell transplantation (dated by TCRdb to 2018 to 2021). Libraries were built with RT-PCR. Data came from a NextSeq 550. TCRdb applied fastp at Q25 and MiXCR to the public reads, then kept only in-frame beta chains. Every CDR3 protein is listed once, alongside the most common genes and DNA of its rows. This sample lists some 200,000 distinct CDR3 sequences; around two fifths were detected once. Approximately 32% of the sample goes to the ten largest clones.

The sequencing input was blood, either unsorted or a sorted T cell fraction (not recorded which). The receptor was derived from a human donor who was either an allogeneic HSCT recipient or a stem cell or donor lymphocyte infusion donor (not recorded which). It is not recorded whose cells these are; they may come from a transplant donor. The rearranged chain carries TRBV5-1 and TRBJ2-5; TRBD1 fits 8 bases in the junction. The sequenced DNA: TGCGCCAGCAGCTTCAGGACAGGGATGGAAGAGACCCAGTACTTC. This gives the protein CASSFRTGMEETQYF.